The clone carrying this T cell receptor (beta chain) came up once. This sample stems from a study of blood T cell repertoires in COVID-19. Produced via immunoSEQ multiplex PCR; TCRdb's table is partial and in-frame only. The sample yields roughly 8,100 clones, about four fifths seen once. Germline lookup yields CDR1 LGHNA and CDR2 YNFKEQ. This CDR3 is built from 16 residues. With 6 bases removed from V and 0 bases from J, the gap between germline ends came to 15 bases. This sequence was found in a human donor with active COVID-19. The donor label of this sample is uncertain. Material: peripheral blood. The rearrangement uses TRBV4-2 and TRBJ2-1; D is unresolved. Here the CDR3 reads CASRSFGGSSYNEQFF. DNA of the CDR3: TGTGCCAGCAGGTCCTTTGGCGGTAGCTCCTACAATGAGCAGTTCTTC.